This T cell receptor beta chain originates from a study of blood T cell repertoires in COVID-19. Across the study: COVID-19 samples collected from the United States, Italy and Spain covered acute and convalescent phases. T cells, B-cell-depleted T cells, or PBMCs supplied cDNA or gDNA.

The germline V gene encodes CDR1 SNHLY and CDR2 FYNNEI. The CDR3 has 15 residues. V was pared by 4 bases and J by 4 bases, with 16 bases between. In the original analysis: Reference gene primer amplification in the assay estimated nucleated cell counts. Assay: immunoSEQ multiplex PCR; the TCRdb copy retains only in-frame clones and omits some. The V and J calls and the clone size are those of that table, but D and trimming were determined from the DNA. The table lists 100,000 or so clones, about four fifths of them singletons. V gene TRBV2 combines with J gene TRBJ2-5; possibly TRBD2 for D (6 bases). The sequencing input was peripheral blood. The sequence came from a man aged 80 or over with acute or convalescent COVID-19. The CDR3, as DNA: TGTGCCAGCAGTGCCTCCGGGGCCGGGGGAGAGACCCAGTACTTC. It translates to CASSASGAGGETQYF. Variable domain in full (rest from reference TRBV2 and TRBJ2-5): EPEVTQTPSHQVTQMGQEVILRCVPISNHLYFYWYRQILGQKVEFLVSFYNNEISEKSEIFDDQFSVERPDGSNFTLKIRSTKLEDSAMYFCASSASGAGGETQYFGPGTRLLVL.